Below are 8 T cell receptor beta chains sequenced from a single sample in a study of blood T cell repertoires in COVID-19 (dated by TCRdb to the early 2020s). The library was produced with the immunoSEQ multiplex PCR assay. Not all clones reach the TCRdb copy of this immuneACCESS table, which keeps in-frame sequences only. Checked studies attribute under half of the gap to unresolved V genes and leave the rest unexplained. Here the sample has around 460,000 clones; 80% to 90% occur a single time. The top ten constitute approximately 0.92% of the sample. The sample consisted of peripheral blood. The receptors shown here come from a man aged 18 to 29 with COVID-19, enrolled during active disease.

The CDR3 DNA reads as TGTGCCAGCAGCAGGAGGGACAGCCTAAAGTCCAATGAGCAGTTCTTC. It yields the protein CASSRRDSLKSNEQFF. V is TRBV5-5 and J is TRBJ2-1, with a tentative D call TRBD1 (7 bases). This CDR3 is 16 amino acids long. V was trimmed by 4 bases and J by 6 bases, leaving 20 bases between them. Germline CDR1 SGHKS, CDR2 YYEKEE (reference sequence).

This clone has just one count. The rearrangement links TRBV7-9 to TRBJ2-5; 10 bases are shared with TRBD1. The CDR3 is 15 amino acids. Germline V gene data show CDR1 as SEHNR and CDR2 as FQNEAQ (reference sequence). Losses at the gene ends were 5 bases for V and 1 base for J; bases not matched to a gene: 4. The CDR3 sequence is CASSPRQGAQETQYF. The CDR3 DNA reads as TGTGCCAGCAGCCCAAGACAGGGGGCCCAAGAGACCCAGTACTTC.

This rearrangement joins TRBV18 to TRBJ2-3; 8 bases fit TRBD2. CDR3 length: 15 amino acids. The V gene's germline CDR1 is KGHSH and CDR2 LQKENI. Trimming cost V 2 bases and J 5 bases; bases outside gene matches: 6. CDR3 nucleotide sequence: TGTGCCAGCTCACCAGCAATAGCGGGGCGAGATACGCAGTATTTT. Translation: CASSPAIAGRDTQYF.

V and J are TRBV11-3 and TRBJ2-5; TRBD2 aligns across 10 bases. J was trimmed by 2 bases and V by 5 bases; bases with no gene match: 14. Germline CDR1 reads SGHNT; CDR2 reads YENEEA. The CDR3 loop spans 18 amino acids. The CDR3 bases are TGTGCCAGCAGCGCACGGAAGCTAGCGGGGGCAAAACAAGAGACCCAGTACTTC. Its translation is CASSARKLAGAKQETQYF.

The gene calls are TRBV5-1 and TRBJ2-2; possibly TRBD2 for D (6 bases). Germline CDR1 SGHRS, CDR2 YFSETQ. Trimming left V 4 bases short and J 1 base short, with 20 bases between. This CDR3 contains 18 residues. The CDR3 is CASSQRRTLALNTGELFF. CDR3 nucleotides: TGCGCCAGCAGCCAGCGGCGAACCCTAGCGTTGAACACCGGGGAGCTGTTTTTT. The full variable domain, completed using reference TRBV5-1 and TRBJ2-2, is KAGVTQTPRYLIKTRGQQVTLSCSPISGHRSVSWYQQTPGQGLQFLFEYFSETQRNKGNFPGRFSGRQFSNSRSEMNVSTLELGDSALYLCASSQRRTLALNTGELFFGEGSRLTVL.

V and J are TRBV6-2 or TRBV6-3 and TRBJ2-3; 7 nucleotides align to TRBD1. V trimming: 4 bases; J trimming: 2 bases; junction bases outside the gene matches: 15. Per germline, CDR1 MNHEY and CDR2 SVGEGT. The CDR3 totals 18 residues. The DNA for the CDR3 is TGTGCCAGCAGTTCAAACGCCTGGGACAGAATTTACACAGATACGCAGTATTTT. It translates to CASSSNAWDRIYTDTQYF.

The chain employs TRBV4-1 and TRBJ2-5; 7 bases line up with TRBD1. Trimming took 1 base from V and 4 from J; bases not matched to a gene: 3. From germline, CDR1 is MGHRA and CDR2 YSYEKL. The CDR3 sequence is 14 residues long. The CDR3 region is CASSQVGGGETQYF. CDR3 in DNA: TGCGCCAGCAGCCAAGTAGGGGGCGGAGAGACCCAGTACTTC.

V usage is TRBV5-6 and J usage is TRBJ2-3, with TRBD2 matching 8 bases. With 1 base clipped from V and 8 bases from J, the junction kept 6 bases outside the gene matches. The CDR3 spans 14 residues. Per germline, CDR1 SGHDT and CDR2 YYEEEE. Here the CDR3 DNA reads TGTGCCAGCAGCTTGCAAAGCGGGGGCGGTACGCAGTATTTT. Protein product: CASSLQSGGGTQYF.